This T cell receptor beta chain is drawn from a study of T-cell reconstitution after alpha-beta-depleted transplantation in children. The CDR3 covers 16 residues. Losses at the gene ends were 0 bases for V and 3 bases for J; bases not matched to a gene: 5. Per germline, CDR1 LGHNA and CDR2 YNFKEQ. The TCRbeta library incorporated unique molecular identifiers. TCRdb reanalysed the PCR reads using MiXCR and keeps one entry per CDR3 protein. The sample holds 640,000 or so distinct CDR3 sequences; roughly 15% are singletons and the top ten take approximately 1%. This material consisted of PBMCs from the stem cell graft donor, taken from the stem cell graft. This sequence originates from a human donor who donated a stem cell graft to a child with acute myeloid leukemia. The chain uses TRBV4-2 and TRBJ2-3; 8 bases align to TRBD2. The CDR3 DNA reads TGTGCCAGCAGCCAAGATCCGGGGGGGTTAACAGATACGCAGTATTTT. Residues: CASSQDPGGLTDTQYF.